This section outlines one TCR beta chain sequence together with its context. Authors' processing steps: Estimates of nucleated cell counts were drawn from the amplification of reference gene primers. Clones were read by immunoSEQ multiplex PCR, and TCRdb kept only the in-frame ones, dropping some. That table gives V, J and clone size, and the DNA gave D and trimming. Of 150,000 to 200,000 clones in the sample, 85% to 90% are singletons; the top ten hold under 3.5%. This entry comes from a study of blood T cell repertoires in COVID-19. V was shortened by 1 base and J by 4 bases, with 8 bases between the two germline ends. The CDR3 spans 15 residues. Germline V lookup: CDR1 SGHVS, CDR2 FNYEAQ.

Sequences were obtained from peripheral blood. The J gene is TRBJ1-6, the V gene TRBV7-6; D perhaps matches TRBD1 (6 bases). This receptor was taken from a woman aged 25 to 39 with active or convalescent COVID-19. The DNA for the CDR3 is TGTGCCAGCAGCTTAGAGGACAGTTATAATTCACCCCTCCACTTT. It specifies CASSLEDSYNSPLHF.